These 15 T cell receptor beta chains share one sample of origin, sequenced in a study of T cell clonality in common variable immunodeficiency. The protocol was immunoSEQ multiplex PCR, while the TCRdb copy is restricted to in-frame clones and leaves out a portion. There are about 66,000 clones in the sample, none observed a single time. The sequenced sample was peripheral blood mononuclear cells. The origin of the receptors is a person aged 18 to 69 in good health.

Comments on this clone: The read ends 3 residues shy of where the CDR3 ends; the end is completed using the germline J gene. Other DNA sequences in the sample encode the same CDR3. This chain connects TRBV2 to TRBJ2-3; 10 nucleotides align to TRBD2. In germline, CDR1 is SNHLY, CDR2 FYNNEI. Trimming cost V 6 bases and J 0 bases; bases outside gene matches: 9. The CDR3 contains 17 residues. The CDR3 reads CASSRGLALFSTDTQYF. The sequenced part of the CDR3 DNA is TGTGCCAGCAGCAGGGGACTAGCGCTATTCAGCACAGATACG.

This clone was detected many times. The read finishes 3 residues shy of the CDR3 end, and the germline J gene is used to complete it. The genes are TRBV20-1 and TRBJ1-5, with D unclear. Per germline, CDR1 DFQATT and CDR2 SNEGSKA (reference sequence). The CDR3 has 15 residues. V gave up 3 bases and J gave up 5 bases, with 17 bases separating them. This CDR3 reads CSARMTLNWDQPQHF. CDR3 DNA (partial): TGCAGTGCTAGGATGACACTTAATTGGGATCAGCCC.

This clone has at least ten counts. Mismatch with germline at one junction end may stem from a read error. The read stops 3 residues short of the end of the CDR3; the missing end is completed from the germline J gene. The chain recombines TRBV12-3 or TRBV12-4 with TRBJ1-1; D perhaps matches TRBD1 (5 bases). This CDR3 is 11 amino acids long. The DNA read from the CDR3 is TGTGCCTGCAGCGGGGGAACTGAA. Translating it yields CACSGGTE. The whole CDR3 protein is CACSGGTEAFF.

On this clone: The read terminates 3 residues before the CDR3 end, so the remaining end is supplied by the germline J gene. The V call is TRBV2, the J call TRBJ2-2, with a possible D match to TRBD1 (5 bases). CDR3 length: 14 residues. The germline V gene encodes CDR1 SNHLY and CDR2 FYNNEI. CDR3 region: CASSGGRGNSPLFF. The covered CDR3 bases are TGTGCCAGCAGTGGGGGTAGGGGTAATTCACCG.

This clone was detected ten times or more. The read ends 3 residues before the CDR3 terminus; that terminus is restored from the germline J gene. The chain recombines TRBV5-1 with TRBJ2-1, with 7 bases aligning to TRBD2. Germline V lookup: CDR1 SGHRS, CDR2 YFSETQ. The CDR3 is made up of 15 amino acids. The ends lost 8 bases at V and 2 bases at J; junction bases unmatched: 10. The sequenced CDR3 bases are TGCGCCAGTACAATCGGGACTATACCCTACAATGAG. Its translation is CASTIGTIPYNE. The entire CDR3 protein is CASTIGTIPYNEQFF.

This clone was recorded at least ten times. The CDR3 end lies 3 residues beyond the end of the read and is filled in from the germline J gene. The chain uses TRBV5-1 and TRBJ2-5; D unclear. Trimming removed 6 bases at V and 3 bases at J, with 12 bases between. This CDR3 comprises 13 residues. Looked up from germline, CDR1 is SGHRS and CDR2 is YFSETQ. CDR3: CASIPVSKETQYF. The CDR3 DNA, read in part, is TGCGCCAGCATTCCGGTGTCTAAAGAGACC.

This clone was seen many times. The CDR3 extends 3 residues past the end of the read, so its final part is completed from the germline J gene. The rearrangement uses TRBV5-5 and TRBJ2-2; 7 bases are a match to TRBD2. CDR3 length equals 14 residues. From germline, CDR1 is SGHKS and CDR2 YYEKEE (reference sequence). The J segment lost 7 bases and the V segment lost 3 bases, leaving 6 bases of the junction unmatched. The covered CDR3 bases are TGTGCCAGCAGCTGGGGGGGGTTCAGCGGGGAG. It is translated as CASSWGGFSGE. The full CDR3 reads CASSWGGFSGELFF.

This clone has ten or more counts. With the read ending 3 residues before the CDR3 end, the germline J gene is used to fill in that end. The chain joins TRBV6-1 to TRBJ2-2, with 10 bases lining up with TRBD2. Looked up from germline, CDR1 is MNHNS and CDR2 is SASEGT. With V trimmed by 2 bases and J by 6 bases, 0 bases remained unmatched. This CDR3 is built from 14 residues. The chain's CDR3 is CASSELAGAGELFF. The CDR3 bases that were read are TGTGCCAGCAGTGAACTAGCGGGGGCCGGGGAG.

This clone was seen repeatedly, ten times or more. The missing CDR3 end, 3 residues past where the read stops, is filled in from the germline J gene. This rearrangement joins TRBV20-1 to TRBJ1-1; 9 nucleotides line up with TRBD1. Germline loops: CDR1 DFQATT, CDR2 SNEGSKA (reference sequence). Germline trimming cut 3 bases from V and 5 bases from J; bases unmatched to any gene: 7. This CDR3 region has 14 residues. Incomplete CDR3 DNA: TGCAGTGCTAGGCGGACAGGGGACTTAACTGAA. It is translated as CSARRTGDLTE. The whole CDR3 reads CSARRTGDLTEAFF.

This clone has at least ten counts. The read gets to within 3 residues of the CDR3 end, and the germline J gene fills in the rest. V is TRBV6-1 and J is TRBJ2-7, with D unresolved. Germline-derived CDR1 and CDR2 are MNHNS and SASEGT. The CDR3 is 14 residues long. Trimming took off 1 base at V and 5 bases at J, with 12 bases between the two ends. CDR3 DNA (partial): TGTGCCAGCAGTGAAGTGAGAAGATCGGACGAG. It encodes CASSEVRRSDE. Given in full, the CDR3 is CASSEVRRSDEQYF.

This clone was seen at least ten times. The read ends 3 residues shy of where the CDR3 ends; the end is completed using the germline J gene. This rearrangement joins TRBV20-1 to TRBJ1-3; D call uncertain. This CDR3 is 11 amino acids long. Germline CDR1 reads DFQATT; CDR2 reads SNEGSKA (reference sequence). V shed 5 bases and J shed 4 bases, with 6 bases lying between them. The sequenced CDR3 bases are TGCAGTGCTGAGACAGGAAACACC. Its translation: CSAETGNT. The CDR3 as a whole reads CSAETGNTIYF.

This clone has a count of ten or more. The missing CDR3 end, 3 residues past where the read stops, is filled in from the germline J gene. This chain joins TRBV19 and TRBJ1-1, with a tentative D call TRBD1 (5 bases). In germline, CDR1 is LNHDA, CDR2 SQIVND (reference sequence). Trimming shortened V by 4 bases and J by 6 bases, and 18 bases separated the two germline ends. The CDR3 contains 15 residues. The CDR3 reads CASSNWMDGGPEAFF. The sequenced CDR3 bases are TGTGCCAGTAGTAACTGGATGGACGGGGGACCTGAA.

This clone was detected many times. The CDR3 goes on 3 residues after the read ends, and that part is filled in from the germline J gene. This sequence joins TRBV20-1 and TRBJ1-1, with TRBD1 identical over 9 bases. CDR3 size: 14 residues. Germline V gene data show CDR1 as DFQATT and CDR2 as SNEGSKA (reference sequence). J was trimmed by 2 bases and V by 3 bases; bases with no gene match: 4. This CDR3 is CSARDRGRNTEAFF. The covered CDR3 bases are TGCAGTGCTAGGGACAGGGGAAGAAACACTGAA.

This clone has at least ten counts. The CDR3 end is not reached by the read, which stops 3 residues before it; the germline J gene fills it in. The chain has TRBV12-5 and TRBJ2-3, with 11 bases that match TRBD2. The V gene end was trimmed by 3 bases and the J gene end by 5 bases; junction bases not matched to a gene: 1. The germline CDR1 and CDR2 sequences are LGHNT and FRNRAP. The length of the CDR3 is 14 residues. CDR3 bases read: TGTGCTAGTGGTTTAGGACTAGCGGGAGATACG. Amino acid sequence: CASGLGLAGDT. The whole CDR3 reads CASGLGLAGDTQYF.

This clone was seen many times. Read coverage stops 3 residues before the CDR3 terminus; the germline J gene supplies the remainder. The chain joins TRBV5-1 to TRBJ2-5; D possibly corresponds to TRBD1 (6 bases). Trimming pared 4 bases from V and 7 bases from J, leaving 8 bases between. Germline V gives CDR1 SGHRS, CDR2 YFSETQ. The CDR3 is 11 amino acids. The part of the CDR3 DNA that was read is TGCGCCAGCAGCGCACAGGGGACC. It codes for CASSAQGT. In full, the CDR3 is CASSAQGTQYF. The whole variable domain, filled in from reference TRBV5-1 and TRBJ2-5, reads KAGVTQTPRYLIKTRGQQVTLSCSPISGHRSVSWYQQTPGQGLQFLFEYFSETQRNKGNFPGRFSGRQFSNSRSEMNVSTLELGDSALYLCASSAQGTQYFGPGTRLLVL.